The following is a T cell receptor (beta chain) sequence with its context. Its antigen is unidentified. The treatment denotes: oral pan-JAK inhibitor, 5-10 mg twice daily. The data belong to a study of CD8+ T cells in alopecia areata. About the study: Treated patients received severity scores based on the percentage of scalp area affected. Study-level points and caveats: The link between baseline CD8+ expansion and response remains uncertain with one nonresponder. Expanded CD8+ clones among the top 100, as well as scalp clonality, were significantly decreased by tofacitinib.

Germline values: CDR1 SQVTM, CDR2 ANQGSEA. The CDR3 runs to 13 residues. Reverse transcription of extracted RNA yielded cDNA, which provided the sequencing template. TCRdb keeps only in-frame clones here, not all; method: immunoSEQ multiplex PCR. The sample gives over 250,000 clones, roughly 60% of which show up once; roughly 0.88% is in the top ten. The input for sequencing was CD4+ T cells sorted from blood, taken at roughly week 52, from a patient treated with tofacitinib. This receptor was identified in a human donor with alopecia areata. This rearrangement joins TRBV29-1 to TRBJ2-7; 10 bases are a match to TRBD2. Here the CDR3 DNA reads TGCAGTGCCAAGACTAGCGGGTTCTACGAGCAGTACTTC. This sequence encodes CSAKTSGFYEQYF.